This TCR beta chain stems from a study of T-cell reconstitution after alpha-beta-depleted transplantation in children. This clonotype was seen only a few times. Germline CDR1 reads MGHDK; CDR2 reads SYGVNS. V trimming: 6 bases; J trimming: 3 bases; junction bases outside the gene matches: 9. The CDR3 has 17 amino acids. Construction of the TCRbeta library involved unique molecular identifiers. TCRdb re-derived calls from the PCR reads in MiXCR, one entry per CDR3 protein. The data hold hundreds of thousands of distinct CDR3 sequences, with about a tenth observed a single time. The sequence was obtained from a boy younger than two with acute myeloid leukemia, due to receive a stem cell transplant. This specimen consisted of PBMCs, obtained before TCRalphabeta/CD19-depleted stem cell transplant. The chain joins TRBV25-1 to TRBJ2-2, with 11 bases fitting TRBD2. CDR3 sequence: CASSFSGRAPDTGELFF. As DNA, the CDR3 is TGTGCCAGCAGCTTTAGCGGGAGGGCGCCGGACACCGGGGAGCTGTTTTTT.